This is a list of T cell receptor beta chains from one sample in a study of T-cell reconstitution after alpha-beta-depleted transplantation in children. MiXCR was run by TCRdb on the PCR reads, yielding one entry per CDR3 protein. This sample has about 230,000 distinct CDR3 sequences, with about 11% found just once. Sequenced material: PBMCs from the stem cell graft donor, taken from the stem cell graft. These receptors came from a human donor who donated a stem cell graft to a child with acute lymphoblastic leukemia. Both conserved end residues are part of each CDR3. A D gene is named only where the DNA matches it firmly. Clone size, where shown, is once, few, many, or a class for clones that have expanded.

D gene | clone size | J gene | V gene | CDR3 length | CDR3 protein | CDR3 DNA
TRBD1 | many | TRBJ2-4 | TRBV29-1 | 12 | CSATTGENIQYF | TGCAGCGCTACGACAGGGGAAAACATTCAGTACTTC
NA | NA | TRBJ2-3 | TRBV6-2/TRBV6-3 | 16 | CASKAGALSSTDTQYF | TGTGCCAGTAAGGCAGGCGCGCTTTCTAGCACAGATACGCAGTATTTT
NA | many | TRBJ1-5 | TRBV27 | 13 | CASSLTGARPQHF | TGTGCCAGCAGTTTGACAGGCGCGAGGCCCCAGCATTTT
TRBD1 | many | TRBJ1-2 | TRBV28 | 12 | CAIDREDYGYTF | TGTGCCATCGACAGGGAGGACTATGGCTACACCTTC
TRBD2 | many | TRBJ2-3 | TRBV11-2 | 17 | CASSKGTSGSSSDTQYF | TGTGCCAGCAGCAAAGGGACTAGCGGGAGCTCCTCAGATACGCAGTATTTT
TRBD2 | many | TRBJ2-2 | TRBV6-5 | 16 | CASSYVSGRADGELFF | TGTGCCAGCAGTTACGTGAGCGGGAGGGCCGACGGGGAGCTGTTTTTT
NA | many | TRBJ2-1 | TRBV20-1 | 14 | CSASGSAGANEQFF | TGCAGTGCCTCGGGCAGCGCCGGGGCCAATGAGCAGTTCTTC
NA | many | TRBJ2-7 | TRBV6-5 | 14 | CASSRTGSSYEQYF | TGTGCCAGCAGTAGGACGGGGAGCTCCTACGAGCAGTACTTC
NA | NA | TRBJ2-2 | TRBV3-1 | 13 | CASSRSPAGELFF | TGTGCCAGCAGCCGAAGCCCCGCCGGGGAGCTGTTTTTT
NA | NA | TRBJ1-1 | TRBV29-1 | 14 | CSVARGIGNTEAFF | TGCAGCGTTGCCAGGGGTATAGGAAACACTGAAGCTTTCTTT
NA | many | TRBJ2-1 | TRBV20-1 | 11 | CSARDEGPRIF | TGCAGTGCTAGAGATGAAGGACCGAGGATCTTC
NA | many | TRBJ1-1 | TRBV25-1 | 13 | CASSEWDGTEAFF | TGTGCCAGCAGTGAATGGGACGGAACTGAAGCTTTCTTT
TRBD1 | many | TRBJ2-1 | TRBV29-1 | 15 | CSVFRGDRGNNEQFF | TGCAGCGTTTTCCGAGGGGACAGGGGAAACAATGAGCAGTTCTTC
TRBD2 | many | TRBJ2-1 | TRBV28 | 17 | CASSLFPRGRVQDEQFF | TGTGCCAGCAGTTTATTCCCCCGCGGGAGGGTCCAGGATGAGCAGTTCTTC
NA | many | TRBJ1-3 | TRBV20-1 | 15 | CSARSPGDDLGVRYF | TGCAGTGCTAGATCCCCGGGGGACGATCTAGGAGTACGGTATTTT
NA | many | TRBJ1-5 | TRBV21-1 | 16 | CASSKESRYSNQPQHF | TGTGCCAGCAGCAAAGAGTCCCGGTATAGCAATCAGCCCCAGCATTTT
TRBD1 | many | TRBJ2-7 | TRBV7-9 | 15 | CASSSRQGEPYEQYF | TGTGCCAGCAGCTCCAGACAGGGGGAGCCCTACGAGCAGTACTTC